Listed below are T cell receptor beta chains from one sample, sequenced in a study of shared clonotypes between healthy human individuals. Profiled with immunoSEQ multiplex PCR; TCRdb holds only in-frame clones, not every one. The sample holds approximately 2.1 million clones, approximately 95% seen once. Input material: naive CD4+ T cells from PBMCs. The receptors come from a man in his late teens or twenties in good health. Some clones in this sample may be carry-over from other donors' samples. CDR3s include the opening cysteine and the closing phenylalanine or tryptophan. The D gene is left open where the match is weak. Where a row states a size, it is once, few, many or the class of an expanded clone; other rows omit it.

J: TRBJ2-1
size: NA
D: TRBD1
V: TRBV18
CDR3: CASSPLGQVMGNGQFF
DNA: TGTGCCAGCTCACCCCTAGGACAGGTGATGGGTAATGGGCAGTTCTTC

J: TRBJ1-2
size: NA
D: NA
V: TRBV6-1
CDR3: CASSSRRQTYGYTF
DNA: TGTGCCAGCAGCTCGAGACGGCAGACCTATGGCTACACCTTC

J: TRBJ1-1
size: NA
D: NA
V: TRBV6-1
CDR3: CASSNGRRTEAFF
DNA: TGTGCCAGCAGTAACGGACGTCGGACTGAAGCTTTCTTT

J: TRBJ2-7
size: NA
D: NA
V: TRBV11-2
CDR3: CASSLQLSYEQYF
DNA: TGTGCCAGCAGCTTACAGTTGAGCTACGAGCAGTACTTC

J: TRBJ2-7
size: once
D: TRBD1
V: TRBV5-1
CDR3: CASSLTGGTYEQYF
DNA: TGCGCCAGCAGCTTGACAGGGGGCACCTACGAGCAGTACTTC

J: TRBJ1-2
size: once
D: NA
V: TRBV28
CDR3: CASGTDSNYGYTF
DNA: TGTGCCAGCGGTACTGATAGTAACTATGGCTACACCTTC

J: TRBJ2-7
size: NA
D: TRBD1
V: TRBV27
CDR3: CASRALGTGDYEQYF
DNA: TGTGCCAGCCGTGCCCTCGGGACAGGTGATTACGAGCAGTACTTC

J: TRBJ2-1
size: NA
D: NA
V: TRBV2
CDR3: CASSVSSVTYNEQFF
DNA: TGTGCCAGCAGTGTGTCTAGCGTAACCTACAATGAGCAGTTCTTC

J: TRBJ2-1
size: NA
D: NA
V: TRBV30
CDR3: CAWSRPGGGPYNEQFF
DNA: TGTGCCTGGAGTCGTCCGGGGGGCGGTCCGTACAATGAGCAGTTCTTC

J: TRBJ2-5
size: NA
D: TRBD2
V: TRBV6-6
CDR3: CASKGGDKTQYF
DNA: TGTGCCAGCAAGGGAGGGGATAAGACCCAGTACTTC

J: TRBJ1-5
size: NA
D: NA
V: TRBV19
CDR3: CASSHYGQGREQPQHF
DNA: TGTGCCAGTAGTCACTACGGGCAGGGAAGGGAGCAGCCCCAGCATTTT

J: TRBJ1-4
size: NA
D: NA
V: TRBV15
CDR3: CATSGDRANEKLFF
DNA: TGTGCCACCAGCGGCGACAGAGCTAATGAAAAACTGTTTTTT

J: TRBJ1-4
size: NA
D: TRBD1
V: TRBV5-1
CDR3: CASSLAGTGVGYNEKLFF
DNA: TGCGCCAGCAGCTTGGCCGGGACAGGGGTCGGATATAATGAAAAACTGTTTTTT

J: TRBJ2-6
size: NA
D: NA
V: TRBV25-1
CDR3: CASTRSGLGANVLTF
DNA: TGTGCCAGCACGAGGTCTGGGCTAGGGGCCAACGTCCTGACTTTC

J: TRBJ1-2
size: once
D: NA
V: TRBV5-1
CDR3: CASSLVAPGGDYGYTF
DNA: TGCGCCAGCAGCTTGGTGGCACCGGGAGGCGACTATGGCTACACCTTC

J: TRBJ2-1
size: NA
D: NA
V: TRBV7-3
CDR3: CASSFGLLAERNNEQFF
DNA: TGTGCCAGCAGCTTCGGGCTTTTAGCGGAGAGGAACAATGAGCAGTTCTTC

J: TRBJ1-2
size: NA
D: NA
V: TRBV2
CDR3: CASRWTRGDGYTF
DNA: TGTGCCAGCAGGTGGACTCGAGGGGATGGCTACACCTTC

J: TRBJ2-3
size: NA
D: TRBD1
V: TRBV28
CDR3: CASSGQGDTQYF
DNA: TGTGCCAGCAGCGGACAGGGAGATACGCAGTATTTT

J: TRBJ2-5
size: NA
D: TRBD2
V: TRBV5-4
CDR3: CASSSGGLRLAGGEETQYF
DNA: TGTGCCAGCAGCTCCGGAGGGCTAAGACTAGCGGGAGGAGAAGAGACCCAGTACTTC

J: TRBJ1-2
size: NA
D: NA
V: TRBV27
CDR3: CASRYHDRSYGYTF
DNA: TGTGCCAGCAGATACCACGACAGAAGCTATGGCTACACCTTC

J: TRBJ2-7
size: NA
D: TRBD2
V: TRBV2
CDR3: CASSELAGGPPEQYF
DNA: TGTGCCAGCAGTGAGTTAGCGGGAGGGCCTCCCGAGCAGTACTTC

J: TRBJ1-2
size: NA
D: NA
V: TRBV7-9
CDR3: CASSLIDSGYTF
DNA: TGTGCCAGCAGCTTAATAGATTCTGGCTACACCTTC

J: TRBJ2-3
size: NA
D: TRBD2
V: TRBV4-1
CDR3: CASSHRTGGDTQYF
DNA: TGCGCCAGCAGCCACCGGACGGGGGGAGATACGCAGTATTTT

J: TRBJ1-1
size: NA
D: TRBD1
V: TRBV30
CDR3: CAWTPGGTEAFF
DNA: TGTGCCTGGACTCCAGGGGGTACTGAAGCTTTCTTT

J: TRBJ1-3
size: NA
D: NA
V: TRBV28
CDR3: CASSLRLKGGNTIYF
DNA: TGTGCCAGCAGTTTAAGGTTGAAGGGTGGAAACACCATATATTTT

J: TRBJ1-2
size: few
D: NA
V: TRBV2
CDR3: CASKRAAYGYTF
DNA: TGTGCCAGCAAAAGGGCAGCCTATGGCTACACCTTC

J: TRBJ2-5
size: NA
D: NA
V: TRBV6-5
CDR3: CATRKGTVVETQYF
DNA: TGTGCCACCCGAAAAGGGACTGTAGTCGAGACCCAGTACTTC

J: TRBJ1-4
size: NA
D: NA
V: TRBV10-3
CDR3: CAISHDGEKLFF
DNA: TGTGCCATCAGCCACGATGGGGAAAAACTGTTTTTT

J: TRBJ2-1
size: NA
D: TRBD1
V: TRBV29-1
CDR3: CSVEGTGYNEQFF
DNA: TGCAGCGTTGAAGGGACAGGCTACAATGAGCAGTTCTTC

J: TRBJ2-5
size: few
D: NA
V: TRBV11-2
CDR3: CASSSRHRDFSGETQYF
DNA: TGTGCCAGCAGCTCACGACACCGGGACTTCTCGGGAGAGACCCAGTACTTC

J: TRBJ1-1
size: NA
D: NA
V: TRBV28
CDR3: CASRAPQGLNTEAFF
DNA: TGTGCCAGCAGAGCGCCCCAGGGATTGAACACTGAAGCTTTCTTT

J: TRBJ2-5
size: NA
D: TRBD2
V: TRBV10-1
CDR3: CASSEARGEETQYF
DNA: TGCGCCAGCAGTGAGGCCCGGGGGGAAGAGACCCAGTACTTC

J: TRBJ2-2
size: NA
D: TRBD2
V: TRBV27
CDR3: CASSLRTSGRAVGELFF
DNA: TGTGCCAGCAGTTTACGGACTAGCGGGAGGGCCGTCGGGGAGCTGTTTTTT

J: TRBJ2-7
size: once
D: TRBD1
V: TRBV28
CDR3: CASSLGTGSREQYF
DNA: TGTGCCAGCAGTTTGGGGACAGGGTCTCGCGAGCAGTACTTC

J: TRBJ1-2
size: NA
D: NA
V: TRBV5-1
CDR3: CASSQGGGPGYGYTF
DNA: TGCGCCAGCAGCCAAGGAGGGGGGCCAGGCTATGGCTACACCTTC

J: TRBJ2-7
size: NA
D: TRBD2
V: TRBV28
CDR3: CASSEGGNSYEQYF
DNA: TGTGCCAGCAGTGAGGGAGGGAATTCCTACGAGCAGTACTTC

J: TRBJ2-5
size: once
D: TRBD1
V: TRBV28
CDR3: CASSSWTGGQETQYF
DNA: TGTGCCAGCAGCTCATGGACAGGTGGGCAAGAGACCCAGTACTTC

J: TRBJ2-2
size: once
D: NA
V: TRBV10-3
CDR3: CAISGGALLNGGELFF
DNA: TGTGCCATCAGTGGCGGGGCCCTCTTGAACGGCGGGGAGCTGTTTTTT

J: TRBJ2-3
size: NA
D: NA
V: TRBV29-1
CDR3: CSAQFSGTDTQYF
DNA: TGCAGCGCCCAGTTCTCTGGGACAGATACGCAGTATTTT

J: TRBJ2-7
size: NA
D: NA
V: TRBV27
CDR3: CASSSDGLRYEQYF
DNA: TGTGCCAGCAGTTCCGACGGACTCCGCTACGAGCAGTACTTC

J: TRBJ2-7
size: NA
D: NA
V: TRBV11-1
CDR3: CASSSPAAPGEQYF
DNA: TGTGCCAGCAGCTCCCCGGCCGCGCCAGGCGAGCAGTACTTC

J: TRBJ1-2
size: NA
D: NA
V: TRBV9
CDR3: CASSRELNYGYTF
DNA: TGTGCCAGCAGCCGAGAACTTAACTATGGCTACACCTTC